The 20 T cell receptor beta chains below come from one sample, sequenced in a study of cytomegalovirus exposure and HLA in healthy donors. Profiled with immunoSEQ multiplex PCR; TCRdb holds only in-frame clones, not every one. Of approximately 180,000 clones listed, about 82% were seen once; the top ten hold more than 1.1%. The sequencing input was PBMCs. The receptors stem from a woman between 18 and 29 years old in good health and CMV-seronegative.

This chain uses TRBV10-3 with TRBJ1-3; D is undetermined. The CDR3 loop spans 15 amino acids. In germline, CDR1 is ENHRY, CDR2 SYGVKD. V shed 5 bases and J shed 8 bases, with 19 bases lying between them. The CDR3 bases are TGTGCCATCAGTCGTGACGGACTCCGCGAGGACACCATATATTTT. Amino acid sequence: CAISRDGLREDTIYF.

A remark on this clone: The same CDR3 also results from other DNA sequences found in this sample. The chain is built from TRBV27 and TRBJ2-7, with D possibly matching TRBD1 (6 bases). The V and J ends lost 2 bases and 3 bases respectively, with 8 bases between them. The CDR3 totals 13 residues. Germline V gene lookup returns CDR1 MNHEY and CDR2 SMNVEV (reference sequence). For the CDR3, the DNA is TGTGCCAGCAGTTTAGGGGGCGGCTACGAGCAGTACTTC. It is translated as CASSLGGGYEQYF.

Only one count was recorded for this clone. The chain is built from TRBV9 and TRBJ1-4, with 9 bases that match TRBD1. V was pared by 0 bases and J by 7 bases, with 7 bases of the junction left unmatched. The V gene's germline CDR1 is SGDLS and CDR2 YYNGEE. The CDR3 loop spans 16 amino acids. The CDR3 coding sequence is TGTGCCAGCAGCGTAGCTGGGACAGGGCAGGCTGAAAAACTGTTTTTT. It yields the protein CASSVAGTGQAEKLFF.

The V call is TRBV5-4, the J call TRBJ2-3; no clear D gene. The CDR3 runs to 16 residues. CDR1 is SGHNT, CDR2 YYREEE, per germline (reference sequence). Trimming took off 0 bases at V and 0 bases at J, with 11 bases between the two ends. In DNA, the CDR3 is TGTGCCAGCAGCTTGGTGCCGGTTTTGAGCACAGATACGCAGTATTTT. It codes for CASSLVPVLSTDTQYF.

The J gene is TRBJ2-2, the V gene TRBV2, with D perhaps matching TRBD2 (5 bases). Germline CDR1 and CDR2: SNHLY and FYNNEI. The CDR3 is made up of 14 amino acids. The germline V and J ends were trimmed by 6 bases and 2 bases, with 10 bases remaining between them. CDR3 residues: CASRVGDNTGELFF. The CDR3 DNA follows: TGTGCCAGCAGAGTGGGAGACAACACCGGGGAGCTGTTTTTT.

For the CDR3, the DNA is TGCGCCAGCAGTCCCGGGACTAGCGGACTCTATAGCACAGATACGCAGTATTTT. Its translation is CASSPGTSGLYSTDTQYF. The rearrangement links TRBV4-1 to TRBJ2-3, with 11 bases identical to TRBD2. V shed 6 bases and J 0 bases; nucleotides not matched to a gene: 11. Germline CDR1 is MGHRA and CDR2 is YSYEKL. This CDR3 region has 18 residues.

The V and J genes are TRBV4-1 and TRBJ2-7; no reliable D call. Trimming removed 0 bases from V and 2 bases from J, with 14 bases in between. Germline V gene data show CDR1 as MGHRA and CDR2 as YSYEKL. This CDR3 has 16 amino acids. This CDR3 reads CASSQDLAGFPYEQYF. CDR3 nucleotides: TGCGCCAGCAGCCAAGATCTCGCAGGATTTCCCTACGAGCAGTACTTC.

For the CDR3, the DNA is TGTGCCAGCAGCTTAGATGTTAGCGGGGGGTACAATGAGCAGTTCTTC. This translates into CASSLDVSGGYNEQFF. J is TRBJ2-1 and V is TRBV7-3, with 10 nucleotides matching TRBD2. The germline V gene has CDR1 SGHTA and CDR2 FQGTGA. CDR3 size: 16 residues. Trimming took 2 bases from V and 4 from J; bases not matched to a gene: 5.

This chain connects TRBV5-1 to TRBJ2-3, with D perhaps TRBD2 (5 bases). The CDR3 has 16 amino acids. Germline-derived CDR1 and CDR2 are SGHRS and YFSETQ. The ends were cut back, 7 bases at V and 5 bases at J, with 23 bases in the middle. As DNA, the CDR3 is TGCGCCAGCCAGGCCGCGGCGGGTCTAGGCTTAGATACGCAGTATTTT. It yields the protein CASQAAAGLGLDTQYF.

At least ten counts were recorded for this clone. This chain connects TRBV6-5 to TRBJ2-3, with TRBD2 matching over 9 bases. The CDR3 covers 14 residues. Germline CDR1 is MNHEY and CDR2 is SVGAGI. V gave up 8 bases and J gave up 3 bases; unmatched junction bases: 6. Written as DNA, the CDR3 is TGTGCCAGCTCCGGACTAGCGCAAACAGATACGCAGTATTTT. It codes for CASSGLAQTDTQYF.

In DNA form, the CDR3 reads TGTGCCAGCAGCCAAGATCGCAGGGGGCGCGCGACAGATACGCAGTATTTT. This codes for CASSQDRRGRATDTQYF. V gene TRBV14 combines with J gene TRBJ2-3, with TRBD1 matching over 8 bases. V shed 0 bases and J 3 bases; nucleotides not matched to a gene: 8. Germline CDR1 is SGHDN and CDR2 is FVKESK. The CDR3 runs to 17 residues.

This clone was seen at least ten times. The J gene is TRBJ2-5, the V gene TRBV19; weak D call: TRBD1 (6 bases). CDR1 is LNHDA, CDR2 SQIVND, per germline (reference sequence). Trimming shortened V by 5 bases and J by 5 bases, and 12 bases separated the two germline ends. The CDR3 totals 13 residues. This CDR3 reads CASSPQGLETQYF. Written as DNA, the CDR3 is TGTGCCAGTAGTCCCCAGGGGCTGGAGACCCAGTACTTC.

This sequence joins TRBV11-3 and TRBJ2-7; TRBD1 agrees at 9 bases. Germline V gene sequence: CDR1 SGHNT, CDR2 YENEEA. The CDR3 is 14 amino acids. V was pared by 3 bases and J by 0 bases, with 0 bases of the junction left unmatched. The CDR3 DNA follows: TGTGCCAGCAGCTTGGACAGGGGCTCCTACGAGCAGTACTTC. Amino acid sequence: CASSLDRGSYEQYF. Drawing the rest from reference TRBV11-3 and TRBJ2-7, the complete variable domain is EAGVVQSPRYKIIEKKQPVAFWCNPISGHNTLYWYLQNLGQGPELLIRYENEEAVDDSQLPKDRFSAERLKGVDSTLKIQPAELGDSAVYLCASSLDRGSYEQYFGPGTRLTVT.

In its sample, this clone was seen once. The gene calls are TRBV9 and TRBJ1-1; the D gene is possibly TRBD1 (6 bases). V was pared by 4 bases and J by 6 bases, with 13 bases between. CDR3 length equals 13 residues. Germline V gene sequence: CDR1 SGDLS, CDR2 YYNGEE. The CDR3 spells CASSTTGSAEAFF. In DNA, the CDR3 is TGTGCCAGCAGCACAACAGGGAGCGCTGAAGCTTTCTTT.

The J gene is TRBJ2-7, the V gene TRBV10-2; 10 nucleotides align to TRBD2. CDR1 and CDR2 from the germline V gene are WSHSY and SAAADI. This CDR3 region has 15 residues. The V and J ends lost 3 bases and 1 base, in that order; junction bases with no gene match: 3. Written as DNA, the CDR3 is TGCGCCAGCAGTGATTCGACTAGCGGGTCCTACGAGCAGTACTTC. It is translated as CASSDSTSGSYEQYF.

The chain links TRBV27 to TRBJ2-7; 10 bases line up with TRBD1. Germline V gives CDR1 MNHEY, CDR2 SMNVEV (reference sequence). The CDR3 loop spans 15 amino acids. V shed 8 bases, J shed 6 bases, and the junction held 13 bases outside the gene matches. The CDR3 DNA reads as TGTGCCAGCTCGAACACCGGGACAGGGGTCGGCGAGCAGTACTTC. Protein: CASSNTGTGVGEQYF.

This clone has a single count. The V call is TRBV27, the J call TRBJ2-5; 11 bases line up with TRBD1. V trimming: 4 bases; J trimming: 5 bases; junction bases outside the gene matches: 21. The CDR3 consists of 20 residues. In germline, CDR1 is MNHEY, CDR2 SMNVEV (reference sequence). This CDR3 reads CASSSRSFVIGTGGDETQYF. The CDR3 bases are TGTGCCAGCAGTTCACGATCTTTTGTAATTGGGACAGGGGGAGATGAGACCCAGTACTTC.

The table lists this clone with a count of one. The chain joins TRBV7-6 to TRBJ1-1; 8 positions agree with TRBD1. V lost 3 bases to trimming and J lost 3 bases; unmatched junction nucleotides: 6. CDR3 size: 15 residues. CDR1 is SGHVS, CDR2 FNYEAQ, per germline. CDR3: CASSLSPGQDTEAFF. The CDR3, as DNA: TGTGCCAGCAGCTTGTCACCGGGACAGGACACTGAAGCTTTCTTT.

V is TRBV30 and J is TRBJ1-1; 7 bases fit TRBD1. The V segment lost 3 bases and the J segment 1 base; nucleotides outside the gene matches: 8. The CDR3 runs to 15 residues. The V gene's germline CDR1 is GTSNPN and CDR2 SVGIG (reference sequence). DNA for the CDR3: TGTGCCTGGAGGTTAACAGACAGGGAGAACACTGAAGCTTTCTTT. Amino acids: CAWRLTDRENTEAFF.

The rearrangement links TRBV5-4 to TRBJ1-1, with D perhaps matching TRBD1 (6 bases). The CDR3 runs 14 residues. Germline CDR1 SGHNT, CDR2 YYREEE (reference sequence). The V gene lost 2 bases and the J gene lost 4 bases, with 12 bases spanning the gap. CDR3 protein: CASSFGVQGTEAFF. The CDR3 bases are TGTGCCAGCAGCTTCGGGGTACAGGGCACTGAAGCTTTCTTT.